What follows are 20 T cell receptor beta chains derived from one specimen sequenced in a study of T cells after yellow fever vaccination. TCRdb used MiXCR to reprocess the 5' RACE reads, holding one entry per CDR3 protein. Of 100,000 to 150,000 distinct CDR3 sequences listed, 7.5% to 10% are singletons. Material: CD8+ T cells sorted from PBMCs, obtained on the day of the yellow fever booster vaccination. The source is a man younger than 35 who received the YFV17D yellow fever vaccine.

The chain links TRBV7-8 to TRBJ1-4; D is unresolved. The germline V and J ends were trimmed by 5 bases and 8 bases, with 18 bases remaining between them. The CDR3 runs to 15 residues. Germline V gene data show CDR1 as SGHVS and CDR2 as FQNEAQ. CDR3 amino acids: CASSPREGLREKLFF. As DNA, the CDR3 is TGTGCCAGCAGCCCGCGAGAAGGGTTAAGGGAAAAACTGTTTTTT.

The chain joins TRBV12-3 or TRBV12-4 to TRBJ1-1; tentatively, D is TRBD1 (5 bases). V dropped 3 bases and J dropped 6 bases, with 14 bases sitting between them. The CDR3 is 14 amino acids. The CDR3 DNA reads TGTGCCAGCAGTTTTGGGGCAGCCGTTGCTGAAGCTTTCTTT. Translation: CASSFGAAVAEAFF.

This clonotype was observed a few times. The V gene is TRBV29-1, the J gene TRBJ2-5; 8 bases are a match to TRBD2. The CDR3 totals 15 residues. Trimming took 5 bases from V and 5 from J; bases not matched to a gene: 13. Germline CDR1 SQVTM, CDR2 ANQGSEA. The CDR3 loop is CSVRGGPGPAETQYF. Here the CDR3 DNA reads TGCAGCGTTCGGGGGGGGCCAGGGCCTGCCGAGACCCAGTACTTC.

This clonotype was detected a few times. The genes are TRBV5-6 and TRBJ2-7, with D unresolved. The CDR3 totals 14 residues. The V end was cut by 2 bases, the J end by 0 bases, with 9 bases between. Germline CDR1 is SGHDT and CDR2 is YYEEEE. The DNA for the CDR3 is TGTGCCAGCAGCTTCTCCTTTTCCTCCTACGAGCAGTACGTC. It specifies CASSFSFSSYEQYV.

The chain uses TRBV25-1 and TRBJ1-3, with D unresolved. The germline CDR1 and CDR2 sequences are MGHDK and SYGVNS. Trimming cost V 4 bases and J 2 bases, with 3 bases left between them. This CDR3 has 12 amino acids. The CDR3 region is CASSGPGNTIYF. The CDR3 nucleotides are TGTGCCAGCAGTGGACCTGGAAACACCATATATTTT.

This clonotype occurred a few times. The CDR3 sequence is CASSPRDRGNTGELFF. For the CDR3, the DNA is TGTGCCAGCAGCCCCCGGGACAGGGGGAACACCGGGGAGCTGTTTTTT. The V gene is TRBV7-9, the J gene TRBJ2-2, with 10 bases matching TRBD1. With 5 bases clipped from V and 1 base from J, the junction kept 4 bases outside the gene matches. Per the germline V gene, CDR1 is SEHNR and CDR2 is FQNEAQ (reference sequence). The length of the CDR3 is 16 residues.

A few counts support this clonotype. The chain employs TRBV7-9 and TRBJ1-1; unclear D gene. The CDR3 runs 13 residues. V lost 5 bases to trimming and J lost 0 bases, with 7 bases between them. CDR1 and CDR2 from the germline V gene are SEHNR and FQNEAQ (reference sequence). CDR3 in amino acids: CASSPYMNTEAFF. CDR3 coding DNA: TGTGCCAGCAGCCCCTACATGAACACTGAAGCTTTCTTT.

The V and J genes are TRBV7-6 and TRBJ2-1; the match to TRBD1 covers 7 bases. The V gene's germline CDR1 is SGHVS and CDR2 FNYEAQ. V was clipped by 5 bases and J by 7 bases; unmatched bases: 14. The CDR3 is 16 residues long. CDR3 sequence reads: CASSAFWTGMINEQFF. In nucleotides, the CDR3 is TGTGCCAGCAGCGCGTTCTGGACAGGAATGATTAATGAGCAGTTCTTC.

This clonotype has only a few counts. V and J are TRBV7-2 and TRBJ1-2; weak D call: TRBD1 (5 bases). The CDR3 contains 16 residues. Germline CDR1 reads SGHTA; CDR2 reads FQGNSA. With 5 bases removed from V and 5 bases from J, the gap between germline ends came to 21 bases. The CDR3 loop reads CASSDHPPGTEYGYTF. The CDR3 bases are TGTGCCAGCAGCGATCATCCCCCCGGGACGGAATATGGCTACACCTTC. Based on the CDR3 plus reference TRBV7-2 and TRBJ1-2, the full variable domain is GAGVSQSPSNKVTEKGKDVELRCDPISGHTALYWYRQSLGQGLEFLIYFQGNSAPDKSGLPSDRFSAERTGGSVSTLTIQRTQQEDSAVYLCASSDHPPGTEYGYTFGSGTRLTVV.

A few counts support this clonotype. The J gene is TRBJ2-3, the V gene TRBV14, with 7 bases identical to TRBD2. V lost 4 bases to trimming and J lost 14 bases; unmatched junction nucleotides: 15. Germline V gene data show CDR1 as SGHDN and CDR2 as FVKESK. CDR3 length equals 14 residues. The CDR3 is CASSPGLGHPQWYF. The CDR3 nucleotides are TGTGCCAGCAGCCCCGGACTAGGACATCCGCAGTGGTATTTT.

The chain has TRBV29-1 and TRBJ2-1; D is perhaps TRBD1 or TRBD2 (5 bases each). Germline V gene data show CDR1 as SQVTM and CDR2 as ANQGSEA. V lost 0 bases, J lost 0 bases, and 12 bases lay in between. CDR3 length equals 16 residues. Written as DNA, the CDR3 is TGCAGCGTTGAAGATCGAGGGGATCCCTCCTACAATGAGCAGTTCTTC. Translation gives CSVEDRGDPSYNEQFF.

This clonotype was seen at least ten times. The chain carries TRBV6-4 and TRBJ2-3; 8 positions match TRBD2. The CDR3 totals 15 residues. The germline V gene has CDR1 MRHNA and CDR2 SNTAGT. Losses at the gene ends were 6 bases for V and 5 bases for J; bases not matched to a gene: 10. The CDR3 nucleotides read TGTGCCAGCAGCGCGGGGCGGGGGGCCGTAGATACGCAGTATTTT. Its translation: CASSAGRGAVDTQYF.

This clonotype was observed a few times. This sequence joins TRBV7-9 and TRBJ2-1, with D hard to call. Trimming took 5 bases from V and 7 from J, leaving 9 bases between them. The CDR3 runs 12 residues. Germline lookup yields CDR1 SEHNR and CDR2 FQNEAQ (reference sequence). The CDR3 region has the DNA TGTGCCAGCAGCGTGCCCGGGAATGAGCAGTTCTTC. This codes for CASSVPGNEQFF.

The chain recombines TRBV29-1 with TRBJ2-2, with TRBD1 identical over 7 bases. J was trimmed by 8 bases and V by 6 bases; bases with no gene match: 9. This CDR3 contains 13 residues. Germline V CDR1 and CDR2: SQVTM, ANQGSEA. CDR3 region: CSVDGTGEGELFF. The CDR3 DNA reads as TGCAGCGTGGACGGAACAGGGGAAGGGGAGCTGTTTTTT.

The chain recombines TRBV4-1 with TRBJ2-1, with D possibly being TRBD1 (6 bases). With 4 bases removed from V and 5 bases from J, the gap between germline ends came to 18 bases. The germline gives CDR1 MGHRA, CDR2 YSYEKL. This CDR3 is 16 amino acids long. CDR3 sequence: CASSRKRDKENNEQFF. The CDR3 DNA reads TGCGCCAGCAGCCGAAAGAGGGACAAGGAAAACAATGAGCAGTTCTTC.

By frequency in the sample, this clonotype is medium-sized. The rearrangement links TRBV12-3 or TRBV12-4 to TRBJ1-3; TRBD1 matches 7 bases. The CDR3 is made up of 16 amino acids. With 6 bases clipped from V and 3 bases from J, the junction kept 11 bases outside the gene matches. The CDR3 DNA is TGTGCCAGCAGGGGATTTAGACAGGGTGGTGGAAACACCATATATTTT. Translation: CASRGFRQGGGNTIYF.

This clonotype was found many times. The CDR3 protein is CSARISGGAWDEQFF. CDR3 coding DNA: TGCAGTGCTAGAATTAGCGGGGGGGCTTGGGATGAGCAGTTCTTC. V gene TRBV20-1 combines with J gene TRBJ2-1, with 11 positions matching TRBD2. The V segment lost 2 bases and the J segment 8 bases; nucleotides outside the gene matches: 8. CDR3 length equals 15 residues. Germline V lookup: CDR1 DFQATT, CDR2 SNEGSKA (reference sequence).

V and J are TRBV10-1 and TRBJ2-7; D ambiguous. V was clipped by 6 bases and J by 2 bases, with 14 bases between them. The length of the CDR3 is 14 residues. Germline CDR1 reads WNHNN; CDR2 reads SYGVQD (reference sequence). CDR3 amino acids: CASSAAEHPYEQYF. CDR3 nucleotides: TGCGCCAGCAGCGCCGCGGAACACCCCTACGAGCAGTACTTC.

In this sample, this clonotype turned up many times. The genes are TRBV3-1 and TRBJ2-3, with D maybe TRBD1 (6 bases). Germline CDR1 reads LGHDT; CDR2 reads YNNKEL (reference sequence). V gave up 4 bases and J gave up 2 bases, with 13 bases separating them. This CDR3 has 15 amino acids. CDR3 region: CASSLRTDNTDTQYF. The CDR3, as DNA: TGTGCCAGCAGCCTTCGGACAGACAACACAGATACGCAGTATTTT.

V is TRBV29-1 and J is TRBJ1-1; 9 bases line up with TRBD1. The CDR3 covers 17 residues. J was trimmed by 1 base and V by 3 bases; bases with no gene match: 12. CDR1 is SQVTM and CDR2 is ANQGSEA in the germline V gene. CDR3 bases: TGCAGCGTTGAGGACCGGGACAGGGTGCAGGGGAACACTGAAGCTTTCTTT. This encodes CSVEDRDRVQGNTEAFF.